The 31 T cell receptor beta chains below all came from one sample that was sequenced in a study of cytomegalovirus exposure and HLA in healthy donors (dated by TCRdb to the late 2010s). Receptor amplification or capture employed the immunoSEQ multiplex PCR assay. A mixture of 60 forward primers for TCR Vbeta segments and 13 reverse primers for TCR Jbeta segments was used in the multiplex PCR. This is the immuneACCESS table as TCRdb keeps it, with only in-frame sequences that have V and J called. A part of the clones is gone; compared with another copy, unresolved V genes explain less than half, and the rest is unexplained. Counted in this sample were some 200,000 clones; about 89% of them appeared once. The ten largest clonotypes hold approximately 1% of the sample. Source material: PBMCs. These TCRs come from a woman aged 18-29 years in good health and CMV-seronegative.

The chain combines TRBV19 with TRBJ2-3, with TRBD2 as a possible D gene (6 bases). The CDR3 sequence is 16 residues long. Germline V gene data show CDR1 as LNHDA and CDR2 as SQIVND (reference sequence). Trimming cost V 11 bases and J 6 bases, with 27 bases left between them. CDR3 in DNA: TGTGCCTCTCCAGGGCGGAGGGGACCTTTCAGCGATACGCAGTATTTT. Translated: CASPGRRGPFSDTQYF.

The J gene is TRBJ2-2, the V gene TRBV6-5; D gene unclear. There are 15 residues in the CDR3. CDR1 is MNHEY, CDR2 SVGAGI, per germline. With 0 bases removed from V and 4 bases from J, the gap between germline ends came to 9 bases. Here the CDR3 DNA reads TGTGCCAGCAGTTACTCCAATAGAGGCACCGGGGAGCTGTTTTTT. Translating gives CASSYSNRGTGELFF.

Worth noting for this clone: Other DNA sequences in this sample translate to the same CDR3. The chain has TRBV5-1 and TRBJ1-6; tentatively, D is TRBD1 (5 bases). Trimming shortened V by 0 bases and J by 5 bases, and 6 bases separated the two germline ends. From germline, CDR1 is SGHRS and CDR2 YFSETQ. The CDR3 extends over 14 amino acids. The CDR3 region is CASSLGQNNSPLHF. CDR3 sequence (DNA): TGCGCCAGCAGCTTGGGACAGAATAATTCACCCCTCCACTTT.

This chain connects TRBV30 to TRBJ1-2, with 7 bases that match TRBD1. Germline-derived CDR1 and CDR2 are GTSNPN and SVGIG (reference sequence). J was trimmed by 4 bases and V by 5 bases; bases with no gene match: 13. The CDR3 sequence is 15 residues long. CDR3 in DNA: TGTGCCTGGCTCCTTCGACAGGGACCCCTCTATGGCTACACCTTC. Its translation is CAWLLRQGPLYGYTF. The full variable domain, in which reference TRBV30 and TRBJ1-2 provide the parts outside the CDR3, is SQTIHQWPATLVQPVGSPLSLECTVEGTSNPNLYWYRQAAGRGLQLLFYSVGIGQISSEVPQNLSASRPQDRQFILSSKKLLLSDSGFYLCAWLLRQGPLYGYTFGSGTRLTVV.

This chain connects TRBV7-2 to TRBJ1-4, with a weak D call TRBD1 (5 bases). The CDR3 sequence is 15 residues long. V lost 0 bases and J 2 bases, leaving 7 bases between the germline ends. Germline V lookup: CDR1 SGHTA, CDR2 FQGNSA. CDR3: CASSLAGGTNEKLFF. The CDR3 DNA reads TGTGCCAGCAGCTTAGCGGGGGGGACTAATGAAAAACTGTTTTTT.

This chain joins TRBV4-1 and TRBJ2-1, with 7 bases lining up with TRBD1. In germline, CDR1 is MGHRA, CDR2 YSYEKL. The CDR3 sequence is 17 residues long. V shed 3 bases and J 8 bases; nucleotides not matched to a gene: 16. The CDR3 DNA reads TGCGCCAGCAGCCAGACAACCGCGACAGGGAGTGCAGATGAGCAGTTCTTC. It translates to CASSQTTATGSADEQFF.

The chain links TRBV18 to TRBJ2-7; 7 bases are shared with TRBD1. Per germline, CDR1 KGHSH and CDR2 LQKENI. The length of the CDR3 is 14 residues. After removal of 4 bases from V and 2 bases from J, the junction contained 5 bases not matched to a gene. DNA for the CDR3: TGTGCCAGCTCACTACGGGACAGCGCCTACGAGCAGTACTTC. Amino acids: CASSLRDSAYEQYF.

The CDR3 sequence: CASSPDRAPYTF. The DNA of the CDR3 is TGTGCCAGCAGCCCGGACAGGGCCCCATACACCTTC. V is TRBV5-6 and J is TRBJ1-2; 8 bases line up with TRBD1. The CDR3 has 12 amino acids. The trim removed 4 bases at V and 11 bases at J, leaving 7 bases unmatched. From germline, CDR1 is SGHDT and CDR2 YYEEEE.

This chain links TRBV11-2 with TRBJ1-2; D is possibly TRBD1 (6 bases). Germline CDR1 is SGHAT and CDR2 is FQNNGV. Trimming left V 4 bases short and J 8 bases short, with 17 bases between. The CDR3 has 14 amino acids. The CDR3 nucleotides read TGTGCCAGCAGCTCATTCGGGACACAGGAGGGCTACACCTTC. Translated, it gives CASSSFGTQEGYTF.

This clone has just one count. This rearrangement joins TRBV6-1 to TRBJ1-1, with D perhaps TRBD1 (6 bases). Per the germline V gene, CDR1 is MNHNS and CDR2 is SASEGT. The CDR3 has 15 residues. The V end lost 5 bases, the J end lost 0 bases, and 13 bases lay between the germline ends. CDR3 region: CASSSDRRVNTEAFF. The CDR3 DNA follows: TGTGCCAGCAGTTCCGACAGGCGAGTGAACACTGAAGCTTTCTTT.

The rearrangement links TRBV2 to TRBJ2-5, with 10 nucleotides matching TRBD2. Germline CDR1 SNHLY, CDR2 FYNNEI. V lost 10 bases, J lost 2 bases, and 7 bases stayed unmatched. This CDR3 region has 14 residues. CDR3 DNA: TGTGCCACTAAACTAGCGGGGTTACAAGAGACCCAGTACTTC. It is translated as CATKLAGLQETQYF.

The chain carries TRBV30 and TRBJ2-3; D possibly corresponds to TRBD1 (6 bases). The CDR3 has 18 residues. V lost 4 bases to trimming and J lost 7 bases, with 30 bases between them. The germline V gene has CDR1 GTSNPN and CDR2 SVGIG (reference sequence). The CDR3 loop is CAWIGPDKGVSYRNTQYF. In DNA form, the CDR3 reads TGTGCCTGGATAGGTCCCGATAAGGGGGTATCCTACCGGAATACGCAGTATTTT.

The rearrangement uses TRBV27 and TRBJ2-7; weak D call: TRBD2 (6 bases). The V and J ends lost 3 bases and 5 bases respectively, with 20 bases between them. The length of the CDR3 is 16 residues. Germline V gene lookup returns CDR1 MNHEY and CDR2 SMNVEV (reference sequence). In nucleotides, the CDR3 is TGTGCCAGCAGTTTTATCCCGCCGGAGGGCGGTCACGAGCAGTACTTC. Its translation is CASSFIPPEGGHEQYF.

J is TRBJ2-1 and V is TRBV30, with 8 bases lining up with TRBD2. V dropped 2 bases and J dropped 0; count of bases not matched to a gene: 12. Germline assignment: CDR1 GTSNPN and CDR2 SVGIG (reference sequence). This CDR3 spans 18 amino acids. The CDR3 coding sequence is TGTGCCTGGAGTTTTACCCGAACTAGCGGAGCCTCCTACAATGAGCAGTTCTTC. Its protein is CAWSFTRTSGASYNEQFF.

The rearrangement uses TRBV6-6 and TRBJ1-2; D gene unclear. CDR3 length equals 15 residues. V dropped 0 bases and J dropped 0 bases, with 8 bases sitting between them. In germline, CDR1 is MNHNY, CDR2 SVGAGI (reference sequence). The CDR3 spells CASSYSGRSNYGYTF. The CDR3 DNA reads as TGTGCCAGCAGTTACTCTGGCCGATCTAACTATGGCTACACCTTC.

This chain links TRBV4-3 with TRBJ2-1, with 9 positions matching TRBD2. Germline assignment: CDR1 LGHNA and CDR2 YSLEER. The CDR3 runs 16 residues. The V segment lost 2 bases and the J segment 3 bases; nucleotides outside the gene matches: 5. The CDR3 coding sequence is TGCGCCAGCAGCCAATATGCTAGCGGGATCTACAATGAGCAGTTCTTC. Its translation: CASSQYASGIYNEQFF.

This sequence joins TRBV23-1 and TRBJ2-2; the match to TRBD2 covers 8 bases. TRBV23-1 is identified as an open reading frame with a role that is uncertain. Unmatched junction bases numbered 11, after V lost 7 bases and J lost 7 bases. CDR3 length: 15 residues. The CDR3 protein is CASTPGGGYLGELFF. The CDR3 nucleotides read TGCGCCAGCACCCCGGGGGGGGGCTACCTCGGGGAGCTGTTTTTT.

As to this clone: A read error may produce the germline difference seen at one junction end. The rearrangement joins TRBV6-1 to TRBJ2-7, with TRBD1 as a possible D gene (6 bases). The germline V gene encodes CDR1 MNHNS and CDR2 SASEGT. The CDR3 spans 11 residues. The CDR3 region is CSSGQLYEQYF. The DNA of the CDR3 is TGCTCCTCGGGACAACTCTACGAGCAGTACTTC.

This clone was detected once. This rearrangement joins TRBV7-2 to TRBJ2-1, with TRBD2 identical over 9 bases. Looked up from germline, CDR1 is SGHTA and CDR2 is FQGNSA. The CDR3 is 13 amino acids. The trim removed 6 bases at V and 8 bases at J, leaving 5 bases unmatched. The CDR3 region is CASRRGGPDEQFF. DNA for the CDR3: TGTGCCAGCAGGCGGGGGGGCCCCGATGAGCAGTTCTTC. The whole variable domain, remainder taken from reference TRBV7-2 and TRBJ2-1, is GAGVSQSPSNKVTEKGKDVELRCDPISGHTALYWYRQSLGQGLEFLIYFQGNSAPDKSGLPSDRFSAERTGGSVSTLTIQRTQQEDSAVYLCASRRGGPDEQFFGPGTRLTVL.

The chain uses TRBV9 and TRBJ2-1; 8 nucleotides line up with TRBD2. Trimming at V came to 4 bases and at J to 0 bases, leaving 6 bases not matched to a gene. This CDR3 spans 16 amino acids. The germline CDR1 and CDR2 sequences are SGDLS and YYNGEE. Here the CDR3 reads CASSPSGGSSYNEQFF. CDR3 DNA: TGTGCCAGCAGCCCCAGCGGGGGTAGCTCCTACAATGAGCAGTTCTTC. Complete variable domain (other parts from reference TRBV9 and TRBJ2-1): DSGVTQTPKHLITATGQRVTLRCSPRSGDLSVYWYQQSLDQGLQFLIQYYNGEERAKGNILERFSAQQFPDLHSELNLSSLELGDSALYFCASSPSGGSSYNEQFFGPGTRLTVL.

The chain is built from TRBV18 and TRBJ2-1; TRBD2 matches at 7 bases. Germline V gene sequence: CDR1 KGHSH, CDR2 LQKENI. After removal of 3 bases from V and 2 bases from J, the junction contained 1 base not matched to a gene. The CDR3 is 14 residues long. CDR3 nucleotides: TGTGCCAGCTCACCGAGCGGGGCCTACAATGAGCAGTTCTTC. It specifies CASSPSGAYNEQFF.

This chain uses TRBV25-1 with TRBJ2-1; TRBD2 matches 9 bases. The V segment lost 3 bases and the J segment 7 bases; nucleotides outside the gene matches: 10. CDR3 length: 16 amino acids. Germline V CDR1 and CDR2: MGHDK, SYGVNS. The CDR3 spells CASSDGGLAGPNEQFF. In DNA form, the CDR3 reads TGTGCCAGCAGTGATGGCGGGCTAGCGGGGCCTAATGAGCAGTTCTTC.

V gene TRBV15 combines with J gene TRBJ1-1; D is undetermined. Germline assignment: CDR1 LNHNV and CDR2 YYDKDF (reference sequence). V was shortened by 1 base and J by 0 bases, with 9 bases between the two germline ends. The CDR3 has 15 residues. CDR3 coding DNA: TGTGCCACCAGCAGAGGAGAGGGAATGAACACTGAAGCTTTCTTT. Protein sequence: CATSRGEGMNTEAFF.

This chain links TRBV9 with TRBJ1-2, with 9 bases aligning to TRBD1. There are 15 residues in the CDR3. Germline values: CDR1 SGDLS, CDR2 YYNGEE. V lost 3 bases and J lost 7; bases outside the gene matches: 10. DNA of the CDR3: TGTGCCAGCAGCGGGCCACAGGGGGCTGCAAGTGGCTACACCTTC. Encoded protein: CASSGPQGAASGYTF. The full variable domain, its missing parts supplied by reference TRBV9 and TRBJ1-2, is DSGVTQTPKHLITATGQRVTLRCSPRSGDLSVYWYQQSLDQGLQFLIQYYNGEERAKGNILERFSAQQFPDLHSELNLSSLELGDSALYFCASSGPQGAASGYTFGSGTRLTVV.

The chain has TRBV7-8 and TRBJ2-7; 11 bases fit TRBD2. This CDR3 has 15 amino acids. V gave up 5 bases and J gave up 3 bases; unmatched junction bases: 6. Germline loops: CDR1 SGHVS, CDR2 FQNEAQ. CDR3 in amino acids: CASSPPGTSGYEQYF. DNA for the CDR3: TGTGCCAGCAGCCCCCCCGGGACTAGCGGCTACGAGCAGTACTTC.

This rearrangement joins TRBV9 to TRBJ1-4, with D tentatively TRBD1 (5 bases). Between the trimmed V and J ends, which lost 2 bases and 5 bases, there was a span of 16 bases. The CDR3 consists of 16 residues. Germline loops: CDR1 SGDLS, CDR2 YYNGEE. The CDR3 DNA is TGTGCCAGCAGCGTGGGCCTTACAGGCGGCAATGAAAAACTGTTTTTT. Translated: CASSVGLTGGNEKLFF.

CDR3 nucleotides: TGTGCCAGCAGCTTCTCCGGGACTAGCGGGCCTAGTGGAAACAATGAGCAGTTCTTC. As protein: CASSFSGTSGPSGNNEQFF. This chain links TRBV7-2 with TRBJ2-1, with TRBD2 identical over 12 bases. Germline CDR1 SGHTA, CDR2 FQGNSA. V dropped 3 bases and J dropped 5; count of bases not matched to a gene: 14. This CDR3 has 19 residues.

CDR3 region: CASSPRTVFQETQYF. As DNA, the CDR3 is TGTGCCAGCTCACCACGCACGGTATTCCAAGAGACCCAGTACTTC. The rearrangement uses TRBV18 and TRBJ2-5; no clear D. Per the germline V gene, CDR1 is KGHSH and CDR2 is LQKENI. V lost 1 base and J 1 base, leaving 10 bases between the germline ends. This CDR3 comprises 15 residues.

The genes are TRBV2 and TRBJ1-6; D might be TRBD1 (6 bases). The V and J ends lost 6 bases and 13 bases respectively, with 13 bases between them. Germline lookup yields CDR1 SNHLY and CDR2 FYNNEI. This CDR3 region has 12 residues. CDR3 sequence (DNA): TGTGCCAGCAGAGTTGTGGGGGCGCCCCTCCACTTT. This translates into CASRVVGAPLHF.

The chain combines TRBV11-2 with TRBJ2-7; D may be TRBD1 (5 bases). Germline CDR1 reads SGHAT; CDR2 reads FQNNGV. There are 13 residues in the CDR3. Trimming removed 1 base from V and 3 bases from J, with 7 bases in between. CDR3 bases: TGTGCCAGCAGCTTAGGACAGATCTACGAGCAGTACTTC. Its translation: CASSLGQIYEQYF. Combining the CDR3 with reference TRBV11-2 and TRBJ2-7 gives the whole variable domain EAGVAQSPRYKIIEKRQSVAFWCNPISGHATLYWYQQILGQGPKLLIQFQNNGVVDDSQLPKDRFSAERLKGVDSTLKIQPAKLEDSAVYLCASSLGQIYEQYFGPGTRLTVT.

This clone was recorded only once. The DNA of the CDR3 is TGCAGCGTTGTGACCGGGGGGGGCACAGATACGCAGTATTTT. Its protein is CSVVTGGGTDTQYF. The chain employs TRBV29-1 and TRBJ2-3, with 8 bases aligning to TRBD2. J gave up 1 base and V 4 bases, and 4 bases lay outside the gene matches. Germline V lookup: CDR1 SQVTM, CDR2 ANQGSEA. The CDR3 runs 14 residues.